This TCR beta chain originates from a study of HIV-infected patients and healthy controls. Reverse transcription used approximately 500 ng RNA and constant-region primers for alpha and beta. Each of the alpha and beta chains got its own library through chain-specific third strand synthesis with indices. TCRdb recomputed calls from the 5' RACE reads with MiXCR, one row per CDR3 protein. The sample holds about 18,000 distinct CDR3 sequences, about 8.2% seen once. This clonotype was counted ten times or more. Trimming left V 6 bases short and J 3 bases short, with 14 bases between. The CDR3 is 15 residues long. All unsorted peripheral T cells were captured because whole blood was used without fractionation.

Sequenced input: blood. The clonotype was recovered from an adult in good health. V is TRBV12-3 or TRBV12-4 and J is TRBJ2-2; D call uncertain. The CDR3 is CASSPQAVDTGELFF. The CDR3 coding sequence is TGTGCCAGCAGCCCTCAGGCGGTCGACACCGGGGAGCTGTTTTTT.